A single sample is the source of the 23 T cell receptor beta chains below, sequenced in a study of T cell clonotyping in hematopoietic cell transplantation. The data were produced by immunoSEQ multiplex PCR, yet TCRdb's version contains in-frame clones alone and is incomplete. The sample comprises tens of thousands of clones, 85% to 90% of which are singletons, and approximately 4% rests with the top ten. Time point reported: recipient sample about 28 days before transplant, after cytoreduction. This specimen consisted of peripheral blood mononuclear cells, obtained before stem cell transplant. The receptors shown here come from a man aged 18 to 30 with biphenotypic leukemia. Some clones in this sample may be carry-over from other donors' samples.

In this sample, this clone turned up once. The chain employs TRBV2 and TRBJ2-1; D is unresolved. Germline V lookup: CDR1 SNHLY, CDR2 FYNNEI. This CDR3 spans 11 amino acids. Trimming shortened V by 2 bases and J by 15 bases, and 11 bases separated the two germline ends. CDR3 coding DNA: TGTGCCAGCAGTGAACCCCAAAGCCCGTTCTTC. This translates into CASSEPQSPFF.

The V call is TRBV6-1, the J call TRBJ1-1; D is undetermined. Germline-derived CDR1 and CDR2 are MNHNS and SASEGT. V shed 2 bases and J shed 0 bases, with 19 bases lying between them. The CDR3 totals 18 residues. CDR3 bases: TGTGCCAGCAGTGAAAGTAGATTTGGCCTCTCCTTGAACACTGAAGCTTTCTTT. As protein: CASSESRFGLSLNTEAFF.

The chain uses TRBV14 and TRBJ2-7; D possibly uses TRBD1 or TRBD2 (5 bases each). V lost 2 bases, J lost 3 bases, and 11 bases lay in between. Germline V gene lookup returns CDR1 SGHDN and CDR2 FVKESK. The CDR3 is made up of 14 amino acids. DNA of the CDR3: TGTGCCAGCAGCCAACCTGGGGGTGACTACGAGCAGTACTTC. It specifies CASSQPGGDYEQYF.

Comments on this clone: Distinct nucleotide sequences in the sample also encode this CDR3. This chain links TRBV5-1 with TRBJ2-7, with 9 bases matching TRBD2. There are 15 residues in the CDR3. Trimming removed 0 bases from V and 3 bases from J; junction bases left unmatched: 4. The germline V gene has CDR1 SGHRS and CDR2 YFSETQ. The CDR3 loop is CASSLASGGNYEQYF. The CDR3 bases are TGCGCCAGCAGCTTGGCCAGCGGGGGGAACTACGAGCAGTACTTC.

Comments on this clone: Relative to the germline gene, one junction end is altered; a read error may explain this. This chain connects TRBV10-3 to TRBJ2-7; D perhaps matches TRBD1 (6 bases). The length of the CDR3 is 14 residues. Germline V CDR1 and CDR2: ENHRY, SYGVKD. In nucleotides, the CDR3 is TGTGCGATCAGGGGCGGTACCCCATACTACGAGCAGTACTTC. This sequence encodes CAIRGGTPYYEQYF.

The V and J genes are TRBV7-9 and TRBJ1-5; 9 nucleotides agree with TRBD1. Germline trimming cut 4 bases from V and 7 bases from J; bases unmatched to any gene: 2. The CDR3 spans 13 residues. Germline CDR1 reads SEHNR; CDR2 reads FQNEAQ (reference sequence). The CDR3 here is CASSSDRGQPQHF. As DNA, the CDR3 is TGTGCCAGCAGCTCGGACAGGGGACAGCCCCAGCATTTT.

The chain recombines TRBV28 with TRBJ1-5; D unresolved. V gave up 8 bases and J gave up 3 bases, with 14 bases separating them. Germline CDR1 and CDR2: MDHEN and SYDVKM. The CDR3 runs 14 residues. CDR3 nucleotides: TGTGCCAGCCTCGACGGTTCCTTCAATCAGCCCCAGCATTTT. Translating it yields CASLDGSFNQPQHF. The whole variable domain, remainder taken from reference TRBV28 and TRBJ1-5, is DVKVTQSSRYLVKRTGEKVFLECVQDMDHENMFWYRQDPGLGLRLIYFSYDVKMKEKGDIPEGYSVSREKKERFSLILESASTNQTSMYLCASLDGSFNQPQHFGDGTRLSIL.

The chain joins TRBV6-5 to TRBJ1-1, with D unclear. This CDR3 has 13 residues. The V end was cut by 2 bases, the J end by 3 bases, with 7 bases between. From germline, CDR1 is MNHEY and CDR2 SVGAGI. CDR3 in amino acids: CASSYPGHTEAFF. CDR3 nucleotides: TGTGCCAGCAGTTACCCCGGACACACTGAAGCTTTCTTT.

This sequence joins TRBV11-2 and TRBJ2-2; D unresolved. The CDR3 length is 18 residues. Between the trimmed V and J ends, which lost 1 base and 2 bases, there was a span of 17 bases. Germline CDR1 is SGHAT and CDR2 is FQNNGV. CDR3 nucleotides: TGTGCCAGCAGCTTAGGGTATAAGGCCGGACGAAACACCGGGGAGCTGTTTTTT. Amino acids: CASSLGYKAGRNTGELFF.

The chain carries TRBV2 and TRBJ2-2; 7 bases are shared with TRBD1. From germline, CDR1 is SNHLY and CDR2 FYNNEI. V was clipped by 5 bases and J by 3 bases; unmatched bases: 12. The CDR3 extends over 17 amino acids. Here the CDR3 reads CASSHKPGQTDTGELFF. The DNA of the CDR3 is TGTGCCAGCAGTCACAAACCGGGACAGACCGACACCGGGGAGCTGTTTTTT.

The chain employs TRBV6-5 and TRBJ2-7; maybe TRBD2 (6 bases). Trimming pared 4 bases from V and 6 bases from J, leaving 19 bases between. The germline V gene has CDR1 MNHEY and CDR2 SVGAGI. The CDR3 extends over 15 amino acids. The CDR3 DNA is TGTGCCAGCAGTTCTAAGCCGGGACTCATTGTCGAGCAGTACTTC. This sequence encodes CASSSKPGLIVEQYF.

The chain is built from TRBV9 and TRBJ2-7, with 13 bases identical to TRBD2. Germline CDR1 and CDR2: SGDLS and YYNGEE. The CDR3 extends over 15 amino acids. V shed 4 bases, J shed 5 bases, and the junction held 6 bases outside the gene matches. DNA for the CDR3: TGTGCCAGCAGCTCCCGTGGACTAGCGGGAGACGAGCAGTACTTC. Translated: CASSSRGLAGDEQYF.

This chain joins TRBV6-5 and TRBJ1-4; D remains unclear. The germline V and J ends were trimmed by 5 bases and 8 bases, with 15 bases remaining between them. Germline V gives CDR1 MNHEY, CDR2 SVGAGI. This CDR3 has 14 residues. The CDR3 nucleotides read TGTGCCAGCAGTCCGACCTGGGGTGGGGAAAAACTGTTTTTT. This sequence encodes CASSPTWGGEKLFF.

V is TRBV5-1 and J is TRBJ2-5; D gene uncertain. From germline, CDR1 is SGHRS and CDR2 YFSETQ. Trimming took 0 bases from V and 1 from J, leaving 4 bases between them. The CDR3 is 13 amino acids. CDR3 sequence reads: CASSLDRQETQYF. The CDR3 region has the DNA TGCGCCAGCAGCTTGGACCGCCAAGAGACCCAGTACTTC. Complete variable domain (other parts from reference TRBV5-1 and TRBJ2-5): KAGVTQTPRYLIKTRGQQVTLSCSPISGHRSVSWYQQTPGQGLQFLFEYFSETQRNKGNFPGRFSGRQFSNSRSEMNVSTLELGDSALYLCASSLDRQETQYFGPGTRLLVL.

The chain couples TRBV6-6 to TRBJ2-3; 9 bases map to TRBD2. Germline lookup yields CDR1 MNHNY and CDR2 SVGAGI (reference sequence). The junction had 6 bases not matched to a gene; V was cut back by 6 bases and J by 5 bases. The CDR3 contains 14 residues. CDR3 sequence: CASSPATSGDTQYF. DNA of the CDR3: TGTGCCAGCAGCCCAGCGACTAGCGGAGATACGCAGTATTTT.

The rearrangement links TRBV14 to TRBJ1-1; D remains unclear. The CDR3 runs to 14 residues. With 1 base removed from V and 0 bases from J, the gap between germline ends came to 6 bases. Looked up from germline, CDR1 is SGHDN and CDR2 is FVKESK. CDR3 bases: TGTGCCAGCAGCCAAGGTGATTTGAACACTGAAGCTTTCTTT. Protein: CASSQGDLNTEAFF.

The genes are TRBV28 and TRBJ1-2; 12 bases are a match to TRBD1. Germline values: CDR1 MDHEN, CDR2 SYDVKM. This CDR3 is 17 amino acids long. V dropped 5 bases and J dropped 4; count of bases not matched to a gene: 11. The CDR3 reads CASSLSGQGASVYGYTF. The DNA for the CDR3 is TGTGCCAGCAGTCTCTCGGGACAGGGGGCTTCGGTCTATGGCTACACCTTC.

This sequence joins TRBV19 and TRBJ1-5; D is ambiguous. Germline V CDR1 and CDR2: LNHDA, SQIVND (reference sequence). This CDR3 comprises 14 residues. V lost 3 bases, J lost 3 bases, and 9 bases lay in between. DNA for the CDR3: TGTGCCAGTAGTATTGGTCGGATCAATCAGCCCCAGCATTTT. This translates into CASSIGRINQPQHF.

This sequence joins TRBV5-6 and TRBJ1-4; TRBD1 is a possible D gene (6 bases). Germline lookup yields CDR1 SGHDT and CDR2 YYEEEE. This CDR3 spans 13 amino acids. V lost 4 bases and J 6 bases, leaving 10 bases between the germline ends. CDR3: CASSTTGDEKLFF. In nucleotides, the CDR3 is TGTGCCAGCAGCACGACAGGCGATGAAAAACTGTTTTTT.

This clone came up once. V is TRBV2 and J is TRBJ2-7; 10 nucleotides agree with TRBD1. Germline V CDR1 and CDR2: SNHLY, FYNNEI. This CDR3 comprises 12 residues. The V segment lost 11 bases and the J segment 5 bases; nucleotides outside the gene matches: 6. The CDR3 loop reads CAGSDRGNEQYF. The CDR3 DNA is TGTGCCGGCTCGGACAGGGGGAACGAGCAGTACTTC.

The CDR3 DNA reads as TGTGCCAGCAGCCAGGACCTGAGTGGGTCTGGAAACACCATATATTTT. Translated: CASSQDLSGSGNTIYF. This chain uses TRBV9 with TRBJ1-3; D gene unclear. The CDR3 length is 16 residues. Per the germline V gene, CDR1 is SGDLS and CDR2 is YYNGEE. Trimming took 4 bases from V and 1 from J, leaving 15 bases between them.

The chain carries TRBV10-3 and TRBJ1-5, with D hard to call. In germline, CDR1 is ENHRY, CDR2 SYGVKD. V was cut by 0 bases and J by 6 bases, with 6 bases left in between. The CDR3 is 13 amino acids. CDR3 in DNA: TGTGCCATCAGTGAGTCGAATGGTCAGCCCCAGCATTTT. This sequence encodes CAISESNGQPQHF.

The gene calls are TRBV7-3 and TRBJ2-7; D might be TRBD1 (5 bases). The CDR3 runs to 13 residues. V dropped 5 bases and J dropped 0 bases, with 8 bases sitting between them. Germline-derived CDR1 and CDR2 are SGHTA and FQGTGA. CDR3 loop: CASSPDSSYEQYF. The CDR3 DNA reads as TGTGCCAGCAGCCCTGACAGCTCCTACGAGCAGTACTTC.